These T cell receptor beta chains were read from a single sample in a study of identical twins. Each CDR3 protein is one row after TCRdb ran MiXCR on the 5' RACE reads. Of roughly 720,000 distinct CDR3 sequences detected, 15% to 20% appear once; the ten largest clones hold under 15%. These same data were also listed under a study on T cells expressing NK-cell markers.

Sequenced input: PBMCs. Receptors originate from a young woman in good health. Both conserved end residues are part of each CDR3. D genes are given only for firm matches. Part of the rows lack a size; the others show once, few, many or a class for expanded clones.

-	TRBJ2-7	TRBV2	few	CASSEYPRGDFYEQYF	TGTGCCAGCAGTGAATACCCTAGAGGTGACTTCTACGAGCAGTACTTC
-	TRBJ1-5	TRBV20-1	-	CSALSGNQPQHF	TGCAGTGCTCTCTCGGGGAATCAGCCCCAGCATTTT
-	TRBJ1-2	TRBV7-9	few	CASSLGSSLNYGYTF	TGTGCCAGCAGCTTAGGTTCGTCATTGAACTATGGCTACACCTTC
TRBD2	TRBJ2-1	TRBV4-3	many	CASSQALAGFNNEQFF	TGCGCCAGCAGCCAGGCTCTAGCGGGATTCAACAATGAGCAGTTCTTC
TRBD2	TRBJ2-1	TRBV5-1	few	CASSQSGTSGSEQFF	TGCGCCAGCAGCCAATCCGGGACTAGCGGGAGTGAGCAGTTCTTC
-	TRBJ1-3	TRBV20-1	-	CSAAGESRNTIYF	TGCAGTGCGGCGGGAGAATCGAGAAACACCATATATTTT
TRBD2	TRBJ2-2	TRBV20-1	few	CSARAGGGPGELFF	TGCAGTGCTAGAGCGGGAGGAGGACCCGGGGAGCTGTTTTTT
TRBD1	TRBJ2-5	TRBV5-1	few	CASTGQGQETQYF	TGCGCCAGCACCGGACAGGGGCAGGAGACCCAGTACTTC
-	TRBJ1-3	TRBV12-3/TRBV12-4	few	CASSSGASGNTIYF	TGTGCCAGCAGTTCCGGGGCCTCTGGAAACACCATATATTTT
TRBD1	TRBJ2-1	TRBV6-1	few	CASIGTGVNEQFF	TGTGCCAGCATAGGGACAGGGGTCAATGAGCAGTTCTTC
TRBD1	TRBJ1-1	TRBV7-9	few	CASSPPGTGASAFF	TGTGCCAGCAGCCCCCCCGGGACAGGGGCTTCAGCTTTCTTT
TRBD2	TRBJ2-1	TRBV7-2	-	CASSFDSGSIHNEQFF	TGTGCCAGCAGCTTCGATAGCGGGAGTATTCACAATGAGCAGTTCTTC
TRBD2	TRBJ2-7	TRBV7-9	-	CASSLYSGSSEQYF	TGTGCCAGCAGCTTATACAGCGGGAGCAGCGAGCAGTACTTC
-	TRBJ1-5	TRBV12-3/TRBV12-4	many	CASSLATVQPQHF	TGTGCCAGCAGTTTAGCGACCGTTCAGCCCCAGCATTTT
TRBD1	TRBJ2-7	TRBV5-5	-	CASSSTPGQGVMEQYF	TGTGCCAGCAGCTCAACGCCGGGACAGGGTGTTATGGAGCAGTACTTC